This T cell receptor (beta chain) emerged from a study of blood T cell repertoires in COVID-19. Study in general: Samples taken during acute and convalescent COVID-19 were collected in the United States, Italy and Spain.

Study processing details: Reference gene primer amplification gave nucleated cell count estimates. TCRdb's table, derived via immunoSEQ multiplex PCR, lists solely in-frame clones and lacks some. That table furnishes V, J and clone size, whereas the DNA furnished D and trimming. The repertoire holds approximately 350,000 clones, with 80% to 90% as singletons. The CDR3 is made up of 13 amino acids. Germline CDR1 and CDR2: KGHSH and LQKENI. V was clipped by 3 bases and J by 2 bases, with 7 bases between them. This TCR came from a man aged 35 to 55 with acute or convalescent COVID-19. The chain carries TRBV18 and TRBJ2-5; D gene unclear. The sample comprised peripheral blood. CDR3 sequence (DNA): TGTGCCAGCTCACCGGCGGAGCAAGAGACCCAGTACTTC. This translates into CASSPAEQETQYF.